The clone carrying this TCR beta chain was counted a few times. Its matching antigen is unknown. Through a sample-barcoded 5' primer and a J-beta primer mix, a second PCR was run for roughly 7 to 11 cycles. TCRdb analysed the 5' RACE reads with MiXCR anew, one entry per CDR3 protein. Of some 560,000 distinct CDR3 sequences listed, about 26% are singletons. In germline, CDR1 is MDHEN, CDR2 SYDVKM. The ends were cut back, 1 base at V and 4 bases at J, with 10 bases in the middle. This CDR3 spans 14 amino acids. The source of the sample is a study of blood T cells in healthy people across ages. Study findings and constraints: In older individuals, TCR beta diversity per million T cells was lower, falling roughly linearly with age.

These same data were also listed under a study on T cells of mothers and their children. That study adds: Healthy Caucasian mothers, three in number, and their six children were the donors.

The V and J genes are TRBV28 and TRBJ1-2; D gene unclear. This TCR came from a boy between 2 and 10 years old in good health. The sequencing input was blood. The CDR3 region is CASSLLYSSYGYTF. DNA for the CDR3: TGTGCCAGCAGTTTATTATACAGCTCCTATGGCTACACCTTC.